This entry concerns a single TCR beta chain. Its antigen remains unknown. The data originate from a study of T cells in tumors after PD-1 blockade. Study-level background: No patient had prior checkpoint blockade, systemic immunosuppression, or radiotherapy within 4 weeks. Each patient got pembrolizumab 200 mg every 3 weeks or cemiplimab 350 mg every 2 weeks. On average, peripheral blood gave around 110,000 TCR templates and tens of thousands of unique clonotypes. Whole-study results and caveats: Blood contained 35% to 50% of the tumor's TCR clonotypes.

TCRdb keeps only in-frame clones here, not all; method: immunoSEQ multiplex PCR. The sample lists some 20,000 clones; over 70% were seen once. The TCR was taken from a human donor with advanced basal cell or squamous cell carcinoma (not recorded which). Source: PBMCs, taken after anti-PD-1 therapy.

CDR3 region: CASSTRTGGMADTQYF. The DNA for the CDR3 is TGTGCCAGTAGTACCAGGACAGGGGGGATGGCAGATACGCAGTATTTT. The chain uses TRBV19 and TRBJ2-3; 10 bases fit TRBD1. J was trimmed by 4 bases and V by 4 bases; bases with no gene match: 8. The germline V gene encodes CDR1 LNHDA and CDR2 SQIVND (reference sequence). The CDR3 runs to 16 residues.